This T cell receptor beta chain appears in the sequencing data of a study of memory CD4+ T cells and cytomegalovirus serostatus. Single viable CD3+CD4+CD8-CD45RO+ cells were sorted as the memory CD4+ T cells. This clone came up a few times. The CDR3 sequence is 11 residues long. Trimming removed 8 bases from V and 4 bases from J, with 8 bases in between. CDR1 and CDR2 (germline): SGHDN, FVKESK. The protocol was immunoSEQ multiplex PCR, while the TCRdb copy is restricted to in-frame clones and leaves out a portion. The sample shows 50,000 or so clones, around 80% of them seen only once. V and J are TRBV14 and TRBJ1-1; tentatively, D is TRBD1 (5 bases). The clonotype was recovered from an adult in good health and CMV-seronegative. The sample consisted of memory CD4+ T cells from blood. The CDR3 loop reads CASLRGTEAFF. In DNA form, the CDR3 reads TGTGCCAGCCTTAGGGGCACTGAAGCTTTCTTT.